The 5 T cell receptor beta chains below were found in one sample sequenced in a study of CD8 T cells in ankylosing spondylitis (dated by TCRdb to about 2017). Receptors were amplified or captured by 5' RACE. TCRdb names Illumina HiSeq 2500 as the instrument used. TCRdb reran the public reads through fastp at Q25 and MiXCR, keeping productive beta chains. Every CDR3 protein is listed once, alongside the most common genes and DNA of its rows. For this sample the table gives 250,000 to 350,000 distinct CDR3 sequences, of which around 21% were detected only once. The ten largest make up about 3.7% of the sample. Sequencing was performed on blood, either unsorted or a sorted T cell fraction (not recorded which). All receptors derive from a female donor with ankylosing spondylitis or in good health (not recorded which).

In this sample, this clonotype turned up a few times. CDR3 in amino acids: CSASVSGRRFDEQYF. The CDR3 coding sequence is TGCAGTGCTAGTGTTAGCGGGAGGAGGTTCGACGAGCAGTACTTC. This sequence joins TRBV20-1 and TRBJ2-7; 10 bases are a match to TRBD2. V trimming: 3 bases; J trimming: 5 bases; junction bases outside the gene matches: 10. The CDR3 covers 15 residues. In germline, CDR1 is DFQATT, CDR2 SNEGSKA (reference sequence).

This clonotype was detected a few times. The chain links TRBV19 to TRBJ1-2; TRBD1 is a possible D gene (5 bases). The ends were cut back, 6 bases at V and 10 bases at J, with 27 bases in the middle. Germline V gene sequence: CDR1 LNHDA, CDR2 SQIVND (reference sequence). This CDR3 has 16 amino acids. In nucleotides, the CDR3 is TGTGCCAGTAGCCTCCTTCCGGACATAGGATGGCTTGACTACACCTTC. It codes for CASSLLPDIGWLDYTF.

V and J are TRBV20-1 and TRBJ2-5; D ambiguous. CDR1 is DFQATT and CDR2 is SNEGSKA in the germline V gene (reference sequence). V was clipped by 3 bases and J by 3 bases, with 14 bases between them. This CDR3 has 14 amino acids. In nucleotides, the CDR3 is TGCAGTGCTAGTCCCCGAGACTCCGAAGAGACCCAGTACTTC. It translates to CSASPRDSEETQYF.

V gene TRBV4-3 combines with J gene TRBJ2-7, with TRBD2 matching 9 bases. The CDR3 loop spans 16 amino acids. Germline assignment: CDR1 LGHNA and CDR2 YSLEER. With V trimmed by 0 bases and J by 0 bases, 3 bases remained unmatched. For the CDR3, the DNA is TGCGCCAGCAGCCAAGACTCACTAGCGGGCTCCTACGAGCAGTACTTC. Encoded protein: CASSQDSLAGSYEQYF.

Only a few counts were recorded for this clonotype. The chain carries TRBV20-1 and TRBJ2-5, with 8 bases aligning to TRBD2. V lost 3 bases and J lost 4; bases outside the gene matches: 4. Germline CDR1 is DFQATT and CDR2 is SNEGSKA (reference sequence). The CDR3 consists of 13 residues. CDR3 residues: CSASSGSRETQYF. CDR3 DNA: TGCAGTGCTAGCAGCGGGAGTAGAGAGACCCAGTACTTC.